In this sample, the clone carrying this T cell receptor (beta chain) turned up once. This table comes from immunoSEQ multiplex PCR, and its TCRdb copy is limited to in-frame clones, with some not included. The sample includes around 100,000 clones, 80% to 95% of them seen just once. The sample comes from a study of T cell changes during pregnancy in multiple sclerosis. CDR1 is SNHLY, CDR2 FYNNEI, per germline. The trim removed 6 bases at V and 6 bases at J, leaving 5 bases unmatched. This CDR3 has 12 residues. The genes are TRBV2 and TRBJ2-7, with 7 bases matching TRBD1. This clonotype originated in a female donor with multiple sclerosis, enrolled in a pregnancy study. Sample: peripheral blood, taken after pregnancy. CDR3 nucleotide sequence: TGTGCCAGCAGCCGGGACAGCATCGAGCAGTACTTC. Amino acid sequence: CASSRDSIEQYF.